What follows is one TCR beta chain and its context. No antigen is known for it. A second about 7 to 11 cycle PCR used barcoded and J-beta primers. TCRdb ran MiXCR on the 5' RACE reads and lists one entry per CDR3 protein. This table holds some 1,800,000 distinct CDR3 sequences, roughly 43% found once. The CDR3 extends over 15 amino acids. Looked up from germline, CDR1 is SGHTA and CDR2 is FQGNSA. The V end was cut by 5 bases, the J end by 0 bases, with 13 bases between. This entry is derived from a study of blood T cells in healthy people across ages. The study's findings and limits: Fewer expanded clones and more diversity marked long-lived versus aged donors. Diversity estimates drawn from one million T cells were deemed underestimates. TCR beta diversity tracked closely with naive T cell percentage.

The specimen was blood. The V and J genes are TRBV7-2 and TRBJ1-2; D not certain. The clonotype originates from a human donor in good health. The CDR3 loop is CASSLDSSPNYGYTF. As DNA, the CDR3 is TGTGCCAGCAGCCTTGACTCCTCTCCTAACTATGGCTACACCTTC.